These T cell receptor beta chains were read from a single sample in a study of regulatory T cells in long-lasting Graves disease. TCRdb re-called the multiplex PCR reads through MiXCR, storing one row per CDR3 protein. The sample lists 350,000 to 500,000 distinct CDR3 sequences, around 15% occurring once. The data also belong to a second study, concerning T cells in Graves' hyperthyroidism and ophthalmopathy.

This specimen consisted of peripheral blood mononuclear cells (PBMCs), obtained at new diagnosis, from a patient treated with antithyroid drugs. The receptors stem from a woman between 18 and 29 years old with Graves disease. CDR3s include the opening cysteine and the closing phenylalanine or tryptophan. The order of the fields is clone size, J gene, CDR3 length, V gene, D gene, CDR3 DNA, CDR3 protein. A D gene is named only where the DNA matches it firmly. Rows give clone size only sometimes, using once, few, many, or a class for an expanded clone.

abundance: many; j_gene: TRBJ2-1; len: 13; v_gene: TRBV7-8; d_gene: .; CDR3nt: TGTGCCAGCAGCCCCAGGGAGGGGGGTGAGCAGTTCTTC; CDR3aa: CASSPREGGEQFF
abundance: many; j_gene: TRBJ2-1; len: 15; v_gene: TRBV28; d_gene: TRBD2; CDR3nt: TGTGCCAGCGTGCTTAGCGGGAGTACCCACAATGAGCAGTTCTTC; CDR3aa: CASVLSGSTHNEQFF
abundance: .; j_gene: TRBJ1-4; len: 15; v_gene: TRBV3-1; d_gene: .; CDR3nt: TGTGCCAGCAGCCTTGGGGGTTCACGCCTAGAAAAACTGTTTTTT; CDR3aa: CASSLGGSRLEKLFF
abundance: many; j_gene: TRBJ1-2; len: 13; v_gene: TRBV12-3/TRBV12-4; d_gene: .; CDR3nt: TGTGCCAGCAGCCTACGGGACCAATATGGCTACACCTTC; CDR3aa: CASSLRDQYGYTF
abundance: few; j_gene: TRBJ2-1; len: 16; v_gene: TRBV27; d_gene: .; CDR3nt: TGTGCCAGCAGTTTATGGGGGATCATCTCCTACAATGAGCAGTTCTTC; CDR3aa: CASSLWGIISYNEQFF
abundance: many; j_gene: TRBJ2-3; len: 18; v_gene: TRBV7-8; d_gene: TRBD2; CDR3nt: TGTGCCAGCAGCCACGACGACGCGGGAGTATGGGGCACAGATACGCAGTATTTT; CDR3aa: CASSHDDAGVWGTDTQYF
abundance: many; j_gene: TRBJ2-2; len: 17; v_gene: TRBV6-1; d_gene: TRBD1; CDR3nt: TGTGCCAGCAACGATTACCCGGGACAGACATTCACCGGGGAGCTGTTTTTT; CDR3aa: CASNDYPGQTFTGELFF
abundance: many; j_gene: TRBJ1-1; len: 13; v_gene: TRBV11-3; d_gene: TRBD1; CDR3nt: TGTGCCAGCAGCCGACAGGGTCAGACTGAAGCTTTCTTT; CDR3aa: CASSRQGQTEAFF
abundance: many; j_gene: TRBJ2-1; len: 13; v_gene: TRBV27; d_gene: .; CDR3nt: TGTGCCAGCTCCGGGACATTATACAATGAGCAGTTCTTC; CDR3aa: CASSGTLYNEQFF
abundance: many; j_gene: TRBJ2-7; len: 16; v_gene: TRBV6-1; d_gene: TRBD2; CDR3nt: TGTGCCAGCACCCCGGGAGCACGACTAGCGGGTTACGAGCAGTACTTC; CDR3aa: CASTPGARLAGYEQYF
abundance: .; j_gene: TRBJ1-4; len: 16; v_gene: TRBV4-1; d_gene: .; CDR3nt: TGCGCCAGCAGCCAAGTTGCGTCCCTGACTAATGAAAAACTGTTTTTT; CDR3aa: CASSQVASLTNEKLFF
abundance: .; j_gene: TRBJ2-2; len: 13; v_gene: TRBV11-2; d_gene: .; CDR3nt: TGTGCCAGCAGCTTTATTAACACCGGGGAGCTGTTTTTT; CDR3aa: CASSFINTGELFF
abundance: few; j_gene: TRBJ2-1; len: 15; v_gene: TRBV24-1; d_gene: TRBD1; CDR3nt: TGTGCCACCAGTGATCCCTCCGGGACAGGGGATGAGCAGTTCTTC; CDR3aa: CATSDPSGTGDEQFF
abundance: few; j_gene: TRBJ1-5; len: 16; v_gene: TRBV28; d_gene: .; CDR3nt: TGTGCCAGCAGTTTACCAGGGGTCGGTAGCAATCAGCCCCAGCATTTT; CDR3aa: CASSLPGVGSNQPQHF
abundance: many; j_gene: TRBJ2-7; len: 11; v_gene: TRBV11-2; d_gene: .; CDR3nt: TGTGCCAGCAGCACAGGACTGTTTGAGTACTTC; CDR3aa: CASSTGLFEYF
abundance: .; j_gene: TRBJ2-1; len: 14; v_gene: TRBV19; d_gene: .; CDR3nt: TGTGCCACTAGTCCTGGGACCGACTACAATGAGCAGTTCTTC; CDR3aa: CATSPGTDYNEQFF
abundance: .; j_gene: TRBJ1-5; len: 15; v_gene: TRBV28; d_gene: .; CDR3nt: TGTGCCAGCAGTTCAGTTCGGCAGCGCGGCCAGCCCCAGCATTTT; CDR3aa: CASSSVRQRGQPQHF
abundance: few; j_gene: TRBJ2-1; len: 16; v_gene: TRBV18; d_gene: TRBD2; CDR3nt: TGTGCCAGCTCACCAGGGCTAGCGGGAGGGAAGTATGAGCAGTTCTTC; CDR3aa: CASSPGLAGGKYEQFF
abundance: .; j_gene: TRBJ2-1; len: 13; v_gene: TRBV20-1; d_gene: .; CDR3nt: TGCAGTGCTAGAGGCGGCTCTCTGACTGAGCAGTTCTTC; CDR3aa: CSARGGSLTEQFF
abundance: .; j_gene: TRBJ1-5; len: 14; v_gene: TRBV19; d_gene: .; CDR3nt: TGTGCCAGTAATACAGTTCTCGGCAATCAGCCCCAGCATTTT; CDR3aa: CASNTVLGNQPQHF
abundance: .; j_gene: TRBJ1-6; len: 16; v_gene: TRBV5-1; d_gene: TRBD1; CDR3nt: TGCGCCAGCAGCGAGGAGTTACAGGGGTATAATTCACCCCTCCACTTT; CDR3aa: CASSEELQGYNSPLHF
abundance: many; j_gene: TRBJ2-5; len: 17; v_gene: TRBV14; d_gene: TRBD2; CDR3nt: TGTGCCAGCAGCCAAGACCCCATGGAGCGGGAGAAAGAGACCCAGTACTTC; CDR3aa: CASSQDPMEREKETQYF
abundance: few; j_gene: TRBJ2-7; len: 15; v_gene: TRBV4-1; d_gene: TRBD1; CDR3nt: TGCGCCAGCAGCCAAGACGGGACAGGGACCTACGAGCAGTACTTC; CDR3aa: CASSQDGTGTYEQYF
abundance: many; j_gene: TRBJ2-5; len: 13; v_gene: TRBV6-1; d_gene: TRBD2; CDR3nt: TGTGCCAGCAGGCGGGGGGGAGGAGAGACCCAGTACTTC; CDR3aa: CASRRGGGETQYF
abundance: few; j_gene: TRBJ1-3; len: 15; v_gene: TRBV20-1; d_gene: .; CDR3nt: TGCAGTGCTAGAGGTACTACCTACTCTGGAAACACCATATATTTT; CDR3aa: CSARGTTYSGNTIYF
abundance: few; j_gene: TRBJ1-5; len: 15; v_gene: TRBV19; d_gene: TRBD1; CDR3nt: TGTGCCAGTAGTCGGGACAGGGTCGGCCATCAGCCCCAGCATTTT; CDR3aa: CASSRDRVGHQPQHF
abundance: .; j_gene: TRBJ2-2; len: 15; v_gene: TRBV24-1; d_gene: TRBD1; CDR3nt: TGTGCCACCAGTGAATCAGGGGGTTTCACCGGGGAGCTGTTTTTT; CDR3aa: CATSESGGFTGELFF
abundance: few; j_gene: TRBJ2-5; len: 11; v_gene: TRBV6-5; d_gene: .; CDR3nt: TGTGCCAGCAGTTACCTGGCAATACAGTACTTC; CDR3aa: CASSYLAIQYF
abundance: many; j_gene: TRBJ1-4; len: 13; v_gene: TRBV27; d_gene: .; CDR3nt: TGTGCCAGCAAGTTCGGGGAGAATGAAAAACTGTTTTTT; CDR3aa: CASKFGENEKLFF
abundance: .; j_gene: TRBJ2-6; len: 16; v_gene: TRBV20-1; d_gene: .; CDR3nt: TGCAGTGCCAGGGGAGGGGCAGGTGGTGGGGCCAACGTCCTGACTTTC; CDR3aa: CSARGGAGGGANVLTF
abundance: few; j_gene: TRBJ1-1; len: 14; v_gene: TRBV6-9; d_gene: .; CDR3nt: TGTGCCAGCAGTTATTTAGGGTTAAGCACTGAAGCTTTCTTT; CDR3aa: CASSYLGLSTEAFF
abundance: many; j_gene: TRBJ2-5; len: 11; v_gene: TRBV20-1; d_gene: TRBD2; CDR3nt: TGCGGATCGGGGGGAGGAGAGACCCAGTACTTC; CDR3aa: CGSGGGETQYF
abundance: .; j_gene: TRBJ2-3; len: 14; v_gene: TRBV28; d_gene: .; CDR3nt: TGTGCCGGCAGTTCCCAGACGAGCACAGATACGCAGTATTTT; CDR3aa: CAGSSQTSTDTQYF
abundance: many; j_gene: TRBJ2-1; len: 15; v_gene: TRBV6-2/TRBV6-3; d_gene: TRBD2; CDR3nt: TGTGCCAGCAGTTACCCCTTGACTAGCGGCAATGAGCAGTTCTTC; CDR3aa: CASSYPLTSGNEQFF
abundance: .; j_gene: TRBJ2-3; len: 18; v_gene: TRBV27; d_gene: TRBD2; CDR3nt: TGTGCCAGCAGTCCATCCGGACTAGCGGGATGGGTCACAGATACGCAGTATTTT; CDR3aa: CASSPSGLAGWVTDTQYF
abundance: .; j_gene: TRBJ1-1; len: 14; v_gene: TRBV9; d_gene: TRBD1; CDR3nt: TGTGCCAGCAGCATGACAGGGGACGACACTGAAGCTTTCTTT; CDR3aa: CASSMTGDDTEAFF
abundance: many; j_gene: TRBJ1-4; len: 14; v_gene: TRBV7-9; d_gene: .; CDR3nt: TGTGCCAGCAGCTTAACAGGAGGAGGCGAAAAACTGTTTTTT; CDR3aa: CASSLTGGGEKLFF
abundance: .; j_gene: TRBJ2-3; len: 16; v_gene: TRBV29-1; d_gene: TRBD2; CDR3nt: TGCACCGTGAATGGGGCTAGCGGGAGTAACACAGATACGCAGTATTTT; CDR3aa: CTVNGASGSNTDTQYF
abundance: many; j_gene: TRBJ2-5; len: 15; v_gene: TRBV2; d_gene: TRBD1; CDR3nt: TGTGCCAGCAGCGTACAGACAGGGTTTGGGGAGACCCAGTACTTC; CDR3aa: CASSVQTGFGETQYF
abundance: .; j_gene: TRBJ2-5; len: 13; v_gene: TRBV5-1; d_gene: .; CDR3nt: TGCGCCAGCAGCACGAGCAGGGAGGAGACCCAGTACTTC; CDR3aa: CASSTSREETQYF
abundance: .; j_gene: TRBJ2-5; len: 15; v_gene: TRBV19; d_gene: .; CDR3nt: TGTGCCAGTAGTATAGATGGACTTTCAGAGGAGACCCAGTACTTC; CDR3aa: CASSIDGLSEETQYF
abundance: many; j_gene: TRBJ2-7; len: 15; v_gene: TRBV28; d_gene: TRBD1; CDR3nt: TGTGCCAGCAGTATTCCGACAGGGAGCTCCTACGAGCAGTACTTC; CDR3aa: CASSIPTGSSYEQYF
abundance: .; j_gene: TRBJ2-3; len: 15; v_gene: TRBV6-2/TRBV6-3; d_gene: TRBD2; CDR3nt: TGTGCCAGCACTGGACTAGCGGGAGGCACAGATACGCAGTATTTT; CDR3aa: CASTGLAGGTDTQYF
abundance: .; j_gene: TRBJ2-1; len: 17; v_gene: TRBV14; d_gene: TRBD2; CDR3nt: TGTGCCAGCAGCTCCCTCGGACTAGCGCCTTCGGCGGACGAGCAGTTCTTC; CDR3aa: CASSSLGLAPSADEQFF
abundance: few; j_gene: TRBJ2-7; len: 14; v_gene: TRBV5-1; d_gene: TRBD2; CDR3nt: TGCGCCAGCAGGTCTAGCGGGAGGGGTCACGAGCAGTACTTC; CDR3aa: CASRSSGRGHEQYF
abundance: few; j_gene: TRBJ2-7; len: 15; v_gene: TRBV6-1; d_gene: .; CDR3nt: TGTGCCAGCAGGGGGACCCACCGGAGCTCCTACGAGCAGTACTTC; CDR3aa: CASRGTHRSSYEQYF
abundance: many; j_gene: TRBJ1-2; len: 15; v_gene: TRBV7-6; d_gene: TRBD1; CDR3nt: TGTGCCAGCAGCCCGGGACAGGGCACAAACTATGGCTACACCTTC; CDR3aa: CASSPGQGTNYGYTF
abundance: many; j_gene: TRBJ2-7; len: 11; v_gene: TRBV20-1; d_gene: .; CDR3nt: TGCAGTGCTAGAGATCCCTACGAGCAGTACTTC; CDR3aa: CSARDPYEQYF
abundance: many; j_gene: TRBJ1-2; len: 14; v_gene: TRBV20-1; d_gene: .; CDR3nt: TGCAGTGCTAGAGATGGTCAGAGACACTATGGCTACACCTTC; CDR3aa: CSARDGQRHYGYTF
abundance: few; j_gene: TRBJ2-5; len: 13; v_gene: TRBV5-1; d_gene: TRBD1; CDR3nt: TGCGCCAGCAGCACAGGGGATTTCGAGACCCAGTACTTC; CDR3aa: CASSTGDFETQYF
abundance: .; j_gene: TRBJ2-5; len: 13; v_gene: TRBV7-9; d_gene: .; CDR3nt: TGTGCCAGCAGCCCGTCCCCGTTAGAGACCCAGTACTTC; CDR3aa: CASSPSPLETQYF
abundance: many; j_gene: TRBJ2-7; len: 14; v_gene: TRBV18; d_gene: .; CDR3nt: TGTGCCAGCTCACCATTCCGGGGCGACTACGAGCAGTACTTC; CDR3aa: CASSPFRGDYEQYF
abundance: few; j_gene: TRBJ2-2; len: 14; v_gene: TRBV2; d_gene: .; CDR3nt: TGTGCCAGCAGACAGGGACCAAACACCGGGGAGCTGTTTTTT; CDR3aa: CASRQGPNTGELFF
abundance: many; j_gene: TRBJ2-1; len: 16; v_gene: TRBV3-2; d_gene: .; CDR3nt: TGTGCCAGCAGCCAAAGTCGGCCGGGAAGGGGCAATGAGCAGTTCTTC; CDR3aa: CASSQSRPGRGNEQFF
abundance: many; j_gene: TRBJ2-7; len: 15; v_gene: TRBV3-1; d_gene: .; CDR3nt: TGTGCCAGCAGCCCCTTTGGCGGAGGGGCCTACGAGCAGTACTTC; CDR3aa: CASSPFGGGAYEQYF